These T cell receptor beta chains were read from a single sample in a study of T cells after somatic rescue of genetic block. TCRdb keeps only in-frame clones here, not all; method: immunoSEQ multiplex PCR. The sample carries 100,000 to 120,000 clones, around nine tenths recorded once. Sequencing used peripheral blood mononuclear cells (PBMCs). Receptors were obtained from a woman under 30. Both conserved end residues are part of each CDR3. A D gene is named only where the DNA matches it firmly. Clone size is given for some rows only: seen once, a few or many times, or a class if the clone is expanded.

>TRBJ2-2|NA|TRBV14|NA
CASSQFVFTGELFF
TGTGCCAGCAGCCAGTTCGTATTCACCGGGGAGCTGTTTTTT
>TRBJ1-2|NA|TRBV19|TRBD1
CASTSDRAGSLYGYTF
TGTGCCAGTACTTCCGACAGGGCAGGTTCCCTCTATGGCTACACCTTC
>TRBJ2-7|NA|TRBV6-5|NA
CASSYTGWSSYEQYF
TGTGCCAGCAGTTACACAGGATGGTCGTCCTACGAGCAGTACTTC
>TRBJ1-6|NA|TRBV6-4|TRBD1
CASREGQGENSPLHF
TGTGCCAGCAGGGAGGGACAGGGGGAGAATTCACCCCTCCACTTT
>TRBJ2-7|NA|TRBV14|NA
CASSQRRDAAQYF
TGTGCCAGCAGCCAGCGCCGGGACGCCGCACAGTACTTC
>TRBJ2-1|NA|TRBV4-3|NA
CASSHKGRQAGEQFF
TGCGCCAGCAGCCACAAAGGGCGACAGGCTGGTGAGCAGTTCTTC
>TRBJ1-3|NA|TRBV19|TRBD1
CASSIRDRLTRASGNTIYF
TGTGCCAGTAGTATCCGGGACAGGTTAACGCGCGCCTCTGGAAACACCATATATTTT
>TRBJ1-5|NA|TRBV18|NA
CASSPENNQPQHF
TGTGCCAGCTCACCAGAGAACAATCAGCCCCAGCATTTT
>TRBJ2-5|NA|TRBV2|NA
CASRPGSQETQYF
TGTGCCAGCAGACCGGGATCTCAAGAGACCCAGTACTTC
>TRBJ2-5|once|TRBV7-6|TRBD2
CASVPTSGGQETQYF
TGTGCCAGCGTACCGACTAGCGGGGGCCAAGAGACCCAGTACTTC
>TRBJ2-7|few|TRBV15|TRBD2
CATGRVEGTSEQYF
TGTGCCACCGGGAGGGTTGAAGGAACGAGCGAGCAGTACTTC
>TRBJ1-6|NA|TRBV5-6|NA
CASSFRTASYNSPLHF
TGTGCCAGCAGCTTTCGGACAGCCTCCTATAATTCACCCCTCCACTTT
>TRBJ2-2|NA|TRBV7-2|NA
CASSLVGGANTGELFF
TGTGCCAGCAGCTTAGTCGGGGGAGCGAACACCGGGGAGCTGTTTTTT
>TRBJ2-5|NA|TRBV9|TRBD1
CASSVGGWTGRQETQYF
TGTGCCAGCAGCGTAGGAGGTTGGACAGGACGCCAAGAGACCCAGTACTTC
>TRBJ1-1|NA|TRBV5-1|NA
CASSLSDGTEAFF
TGCGCCAGCAGCTTGTCGGACGGCACTGAAGCTTTCTTT
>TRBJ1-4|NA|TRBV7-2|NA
CASSRQIGVSNEKLFF
TGTGCCAGCAGCCGACAGATTGGAGTATCTAATGAAAAACTGTTTTTT
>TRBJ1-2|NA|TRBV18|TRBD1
CASSPDRGNGYTF
TGTGCCAGCTCACCCGACAGGGGCAATGGCTACACCTTC
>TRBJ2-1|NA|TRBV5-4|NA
CASRVKESRQFF
TGTGCCAGCAGAGTGAAGGAGAGCAGGCAGTTCTTC
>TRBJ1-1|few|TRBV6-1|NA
CASSAGFNMNTEAFF
TGTGCCAGCAGTGCAGGGTTTAACATGAACACTGAAGCTTTCTTT
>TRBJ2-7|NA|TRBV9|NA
CASSPHGGEGYEQYF
TGTGCCAGCAGCCCCCACGGGGGTGAGGGGTACGAGCAGTACTTC
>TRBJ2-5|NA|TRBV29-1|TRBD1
CSGGQGQLETQYF
TGCAGCGGGGGACAGGGCCAATTGGAGACCCAGTACTTC
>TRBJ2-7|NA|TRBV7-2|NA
CASSYRVGSYEQYF
TGTGCCAGCAGCTACAGGGTTGGGTCCTACGAGCAGTACTTC
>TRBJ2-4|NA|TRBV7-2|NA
CASSLRMLAKNIQYF
TGTGCCAGCAGCTTAAGGATGCTAGCCAAAAACATTCAGTACTTC
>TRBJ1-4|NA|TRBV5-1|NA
CASSLSQVNEKLFF
TGCGCCAGCAGCTTGTCCCAGGTAAATGAAAAACTGTTTTTT
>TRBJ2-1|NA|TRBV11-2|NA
CASSFGLYREQFF
TGTGCCAGCAGCTTTGGACTCTACAGGGAGCAGTTCTTC
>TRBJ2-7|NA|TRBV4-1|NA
CASSPSTSPYEQYF
TGCGCCAGCAGCCCCTCGACTTCCCCCTACGAGCAGTACTTC